This note documents a single TCR beta chain sequence. This sample is part of a study of blood T cell repertoires in COVID-19. Study-wide background: COVID-19 samples, acute and convalescent, were from the United States, Italy and Spain. T cells, B-cell-depleted T cells, or PBMCs supplied cDNA or gDNA.

Per the study methods: The authors estimated nucleated cell counts from reference gene primer amplification. Assay used: immunoSEQ multiplex PCR; TCRdb lists only in-frame clones, some missing. That table gives V, J and clone size, and the DNA gave D and trimming. Seen here are approximately 210,000 clones, 83% observed once, and the top ten hold about 2.5%. Sequencing was performed on peripheral blood. The sequence was collected from a woman in her thirties or forties with active or convalescent COVID-19.

The CDR3 sequence is CASSLDSGGNQPQHF. CDR3 nucleotide sequence: TGTGCCAGCAGTTTAGATTCAGGGGGAAATCAGCCCCAGCATTTT. This sequence joins TRBV27 and TRBJ1-5; TRBD1 aligns across 7 bases. Trimming cost V 2 bases and J 4 bases; bases outside gene matches: 5. This CDR3 spans 15 amino acids. Germline assignment: CDR1 MNHEY and CDR2 SMNVEV (reference sequence).